This TCR beta chain was captured by sequencing in a study of T cell changes during pregnancy in multiple sclerosis. The CDR3 covers 13 residues. V was clipped by 5 bases and J by 5 bases, with 12 bases between them. CDR1 and CDR2 (germline): SGHVS, FQNEAQ. Assay used: immunoSEQ multiplex PCR; TCRdb lists only in-frame clones, some missing. The sample holds tens of thousands of clones, roughly nine tenths seen once. The chain links TRBV7-8 to TRBJ1-1; tentatively, D is TRBD1 (6 bases). The clonotype originates from a female donor in good health, enrolled as a control in a pregnancy study. The specimen was peripheral blood, collected in the first trimester of pregnancy. In DNA form, the CDR3 reads TGTGCCAGCAGCCTATACAGGGAGACTGAAGCTTTCTTT. This codes for CASSLYRETEAFF.